This T cell receptor beta chain originates from a study of OX40 agonist ivuxolimab in advanced cancers. Regarding the study in general: Ivuxolimab, which targeted the costimulatory receptor OX40 (CD134), was an agonistic, fully human IgG2 monoclonal antibody. Intravenous ivuxolimab was administered to patients every 2 weeks at six dose levels: 0.01, 0.1, 0.3, 1.5, 3 and 10 mg/kg. Of the approximately 54 patients in dose escalation, about 20 had hepatocellular carcinoma, around 15 had melanoma, 9 had renal cell carcinoma and 9 had head and neck cancer. A male proportion of around 81% and a mean age of around 60 years, ranging from about 23 to 90, were recorded for the dose-escalation cohort. Prior anti-PD-1, anti-PD-L1 or anti-CTLA-4 therapy was permitted, and 40% of dose-escalation patients had received checkpoint inhibitors. Partial responses were achieved by three dose-escalation patients, of whom one had hepatocellular carcinoma and two had cutaneous melanoma. Peripheral TCRbeta sequencing was intended to test whether TCR sequence diversity was altered and clonal T-cell expansion was caused by ivuxolimab. The paper covers the monotherapy dose-escalation part of the phase I ivuxolimab trial, which included N = 52 patients. The investigation overall reported the following: The antigen specificity of the peripheral T cells that underwent clonal expansion was not determined. After ivuxolimab, CD8+ T cells had more expanded clones than CD4+ T cells on average. Partial responders in the 0.1-3.0 mg/kg groups had among the lowest normalized peripheral clonal expansion, especially among CD8+ T cells. Low levels of normalized T-cell clonal expansion were also seen in some patients who did not respond. At doses of 0.1 to 3.0 mg/kg, clonal expansion of both CD4+ and CD8+ blood T cells was observed from baseline to week 6.

Patients with autoimmune disease history or receiving systemic immunosuppression were excluded from the trial. Peripheral blood for TCR sequencing was collected from all dose cohorts at baseline, on cycle 4 day 1, and on cycle 7 day 1. Samples were obtained from an open-label, multicenter, first-in-human phase I dose-escalation trial of ivuxolimab. The trial enrolled adults with locally advanced or metastatic head and neck squamous cell, hepatocellular, melanoma or renal cell carcinoma. Before TCR sequencing, CD4+ T cells and CD8+ T cells were sorted from peripheral blood as separate populations. Genomic DNA was isolated from the sorted cells so that the TCRbeta CDR3 region could be sequenced. The immunoSEQ Assay was used for sequencing of TCRbeta CDR3 regions. The clones in this table, taken by TCRdb from immuneACCESS, are in-frame only. Not every clone is retained; where verified, under half of the shortfall comes from an unresolved V gene, and the cause of the rest is unknown. Present in this sample are tens of thousands of clones, around 90% of which were seen just once. 0.5% to 0.55% of the sample belongs to the ten largest clones.

CDR1 is given as SGHTA and CDR2 as FQGNSA, both from the germline V gene. Relative to germline, V is 5 bases shorter and J is 9 bases shorter, with 19 bases between their ends. CDR3 length: 14 amino acids, cysteine to phenylalanine. Only CDR3 DNA remains: 42 bases, in frame from the first base. This clone was recorded only once. No antigen is known for it. No much larger clonotype is one base removed from it; base qualities were not supplied. The rearrangement combines TRBV7-2 with TRBJ1-2; no D gene can be assigned with confidence. The material sequenced was CD4+ or CD8+ T cells sorted from blood, taken in a trial of the OX40 agonist ivuxolimab. The receptor comes from an adult with an advanced solid tumor such as melanoma, head and neck, liver or kidney cancer. The CDR3 reads CASSPPPDARRYTF. The DNA reads TGTGCCAGCAGCCCCCCACCGGACGCCCGCCGCTACACCTTC. The full variable domain, completed from the reference TRBV7-2 and TRBJ1-2 proteins outside the CDR3, reads GAGVSQSPSNKVTEKGKDVELRCDPISGHTALYWYRQSLGQGLEFLIYFQGNSAPDKSGLPSDRFSAERTGGSVSTLTIQRTQQEDSAVYLCASSPPPDARRYTFGSGTRLTVV.